A single sample is the source of the 12 T cell receptor beta chains below, sequenced in a study of T cell clusters in autoimmune cytopenias. One tube held mixed TRB-A and TRB-B primer pools for touch-down PCR. TCRdb re-called the multiplex PCR reads, yielding one record per CDR3 amino acid sequence without DNA. The sample data list about 15,000 distinct CDR3 sequences. Each sample's input was roughly 230 ng genomic DNA, 40,000 or so genome equivalents. Input material: peripheral blood. The receptors come from a human donor with an autoimmune cytopenia or autoimmune hepatitis (not recorded which).

This chain uses TRBV27 with TRBJ2-7; TCRdb gives TRBD1 as the D gene, but with no DNA this cannot be confirmed. This CDR3 contains 15 residues. The germline V gene has CDR1 MNHEY and CDR2 SMNVEV (reference sequence). This CDR3 is CASSPWDRGRVEQYF.

CDR3 sequence reads: CASSGGLLLREQYF. The chain joins TRBV19 to TRBJ2-7; TCRdb gives TRBD2 as the D gene, but with no DNA this cannot be confirmed. The length of the CDR3 is 14 residues. In germline, CDR1 is LNHDA, CDR2 SQIVND (reference sequence).

This chain connects TRBV6-5 to TRBJ1-6; there is no DNA to check the TCRdb D call of TRBD1. CDR1 is MNHEY and CDR2 is SVGAGI in the germline V gene. The CDR3 contains 15 residues. The CDR3 protein is CASSKGGARDSPLHF.

This rearrangement joins TRBV12-3 or TRBV12-4 to TRBJ1-3. This CDR3 has 15 amino acids. The CDR3: CASSLDGLGGNTIYF.

The chain is built from TRBV18 and TRBJ2-7; TCRdb gives TRBD1 as the D gene, but with no DNA this cannot be confirmed. Looked up from germline, CDR1 is KGHSH and CDR2 is LQKENI. This CDR3 comprises 15 residues. CDR3 sequence reads: CASSPRRAGNYEQYF.

The chain employs TRBV30 and TRBJ1-1. Germline CDR1 and CDR2: GTSNPN and SVGIG (reference sequence). The CDR3 is 12 amino acids. Here the CDR3 reads CASGTRVTEAFF. The variable domain in full, with the rest retrieved from reference TRBV30 and TRBJ1-1, is SQTIHQWPATLVQPVGSPLSLECTVEGTSNPNLYWYRQAAGRGLQLLFYSVGIGQISSEVPQNLSASRPQDRQFILSSKKLLLSDSGFYLCASGTRVTEAFFGQGTRLTVV.

This rearrangement joins TRBV5-5 to TRBJ2-7; without DNA, the TCRdb call of TRBD1 cannot be checked. The germline V gene encodes CDR1 SGHKS and CDR2 YYEKEE (reference sequence). The CDR3 length is 14 residues. CDR3 residues: CASNWRPGRDEQYF.

J is TRBJ1-1 and V is TRBV5-6; TCRdb's assignment of TRBD1 cannot be checked, as there is no DNA. This CDR3 comprises 11 residues. Germline values: CDR1 SGHDT, CDR2 YYEEEE. The CDR3 loop reads CASSFQGYAFF.

This clonotype shows up as medium-sized by frequency. The rearrangement links TRBV27 to TRBJ2-3; TCRdb picks TRBD2, but there is no DNA to check that call. The CDR3 runs to 16 residues. CDR1 is MNHEY, CDR2 SMNVEV, per germline (reference sequence). CDR3 sequence reads: CASSSLAGGLGDTQYF.

V and J are TRBV6-5 and TRBJ1-6; TCRdb reports TRBD1, a call that lacks DNA to check it against. This CDR3 has 16 residues. Per the germline V gene, CDR1 is MNHEY and CDR2 is SVGAGI. The CDR3 here is CAISESGGAGNSPLHF.

V and J are TRBV6-5 and TRBJ1-6; the TCRdb D gene call, TRBD1, has no DNA to confirm it. The CDR3 has 19 amino acids. From germline, CDR1 is MNHEY and CDR2 SVGAGI. The CDR3 protein is CASREGTGKVPPYNSPLHF.

The V call is TRBV6-4, the J call TRBJ2-1; the TRBD2 assignment by TCRdb is unverifiable without DNA. Germline CDR1 is MRHNA and CDR2 is SNTAGT. The CDR3 extends over 15 amino acids. The CDR3 loop reads CASSLGPSGIYEQFF.